One and the same sample provided the 27 T cell receptor beta chains below, sequenced in a study of T cell repertoires in cytomegalovirus infection. TCRdb independently ran MiXCR on the reads; one entry per CDR3 protein. The sample contains 290,000 or so distinct CDR3 sequences, about 23% of which appear only once. The sequenced sample consisted of PBMCs. The receptors originated from a human donor in good health (CMV status not recorded). Some clones in this sample may be carry-over from other donors' samples.

The CDR3 reads CASSLPGGDGEQYF. As DNA, the CDR3 is TGTGCCAGCAGCCTCCCGGGAGGGGATGGCGAGCAGTACTTC. The rearrangement joins TRBV5-6 to TRBJ2-7; 8 bases are shared with TRBD2. This CDR3 contains 14 residues. In germline, CDR1 is SGHDT, CDR2 YYEEEE. With 4 bases clipped from V and 6 bases from J, the junction kept 9 bases outside the gene matches.

A note on this clonotype: A much larger clone is a single base away; this may be a read error. DNA for the CDR3: TGTGCCAGCAGCAACCAGGGATTCTGCGAGCAGTACTTC. It encodes CASSNQGFCEQYF. V and J are TRBV7-6 and TRBJ2-7; a weak D match, TRBD1 (5 bases). The V gene lost 5 bases and the J gene lost 6 bases, with 14 bases spanning the gap. This CDR3 is 13 amino acids long. CDR1 and CDR2 (germline): SGHVS, FNYEAQ.

This clonotype showed up just a few times. CDR3 amino acids: CASSLAGGETYEQYF. The CDR3 DNA is TGTGCCAGCAGCTTAGCGGGGGGAGAAACCTACGAGCAGTACTTC. The chain carries TRBV11-2 and TRBJ2-7, with 7 bases that match TRBD2. After removal of 1 base from V and 2 bases from J, the junction contained 5 bases not matched to a gene. Looked up from germline, CDR1 is SGHAT and CDR2 is FQNNGV. The CDR3 length is 15 residues.

The rearrangement uses TRBV11-2 and TRBJ2-7; weak D call: TRBD2 (5 bases). V was clipped by 5 bases and J by 7 bases, with 18 bases between them. Germline lookup yields CDR1 SGHAT and CDR2 FQNNGV. The CDR3 has 14 residues. The CDR3 is CASSPTLGPGEQYF. CDR3 DNA: TGTGCCAGCAGCCCGACACTAGGGCCCGGGGAGCAGTACTTC.

This clonotype was seen a single time. The rearrangement links TRBV20-1 to TRBJ1-4; 7 bases align to TRBD1. The CDR3 extends over 14 amino acids. Unmatched junction bases numbered 7, after V lost 1 base and J lost 8 bases. Germline lookup yields CDR1 DFQATT and CDR2 SNEGSKA (reference sequence). The CDR3 sequence is CSARGGQGQEKLFF. CDR3 nucleotides: TGCAGTGCTAGAGGAGGTCAGGGACAGGAAAAACTGTTTTTT.

This clonotype has only a few counts. This sequence joins TRBV7-6 and TRBJ2-4; TRBD2 aligns across 8 bases. Per the germline V gene, CDR1 is SGHVS and CDR2 is FNYEAQ. V shed 0 bases, J shed 3 bases, and the junction held 10 bases outside the gene matches. The CDR3 has 18 amino acids. CDR3 sequence (DNA): TGTGCCAGCAGCTTAGCGCCCCCCGGGGGGGCTGACAAAAACATTCAGTACTTC. This sequence encodes CASSLAPPGGADKNIQYF. Together with reference TRBV7-6 and TRBJ2-4, the CDR3 gives the full variable domain: GAGVSQSPRYKVTKRGQDVALRCDPISGHVSLYWYRQALGQGPEFLTYFNYEAQQDKSGLPNDRFSAERPEGSISTLTIQRTEQRDSAMYRCASSLAPPGGADKNIQYFGAGTRLSVL.

A few counts support this clonotype. V is TRBV28 and J is TRBJ1-2; possibly TRBD1 for D (5 bases). CDR1 and CDR2 from the germline V gene are MDHEN and SYDVKM. The CDR3 is 13 amino acids. Trimming removed 6 bases at V and 5 bases at J, with 13 bases between. As DNA, the CDR3 is TGTGCCAGCAGGCTTACAGGCGAATATGGCTACACCTTC. Translation gives CASRLTGEYGYTF.

This chain links TRBV7-3 with TRBJ2-1, with D possibly being TRBD2 (5 bases). Germline V gives CDR1 SGHTA, CDR2 FQGTGA. There are 16 residues in the CDR3. Deletions cut 5 bases from V and 3 bases from J, with 17 bases between. The CDR3 is CASSPTGLGFYNEQFF. CDR3 DNA: TGTGCCAGCAGCCCGACCGGACTGGGGTTCTACAATGAGCAGTTCTTC.

V usage is TRBV6-2 or TRBV6-3 and J usage is TRBJ2-2, with a weak D call TRBD1 (6 bases). The CDR3 loop spans 15 amino acids. The germline V and J ends were trimmed by 7 bases and 5 bases, with 17 bases remaining between them. CDR1 is MNHEY and CDR2 is SVGEGT in the germline V gene. CDR3 residues: CASTQSLGGTGELFF. In nucleotides, the CDR3 is TGTGCCAGCACTCAAAGCCTAGGGGGAACCGGGGAGCTGTTTTTT.

The V call is TRBV2, the J call TRBJ2-7; D gene unclear. The CDR3 runs to 11 residues. The V gene's germline CDR1 is SNHLY and CDR2 FYNNEI. V lost 7 bases and J lost 5, with 9 bases in between. CDR3 in amino acids: CASTAVHEQYF. In DNA, the CDR3 is TGTGCCAGCACGGCGGTCCACGAGCAGTACTTC.

This clonotype has a count of ten or more. V and J are TRBV7-3 and TRBJ2-1; no firm D call. V dropped 1 base and J dropped 7 bases, with 8 bases sitting between them. Germline values: CDR1 SGHTA, CDR2 FQGTGA. CDR3 length equals 13 residues. CDR3 sequence: CASSLIEGNEQFF. The CDR3 DNA sequence: TGTGCCAGCAGCTTAATTGAAGGGAATGAGCAGTTCTTC.

This CDR3 is CASSQDRPVEETQYF. The CDR3 DNA reads TGTGCCAGCAGCCAAGATCGGCCAGTCGAAGAGACCCAGTACTTC. This sequence joins TRBV14 and TRBJ2-5, with D unclear. Germline V gene data show CDR1 as SGHDN and CDR2 as FVKESK. The CDR3 is 15 amino acids. V shed 0 bases and J shed 3 bases, with 11 bases lying between them.

V and J are TRBV2 and TRBJ2-5; no firm D call. Germline V gene sequence: CDR1 SNHLY, CDR2 FYNNEI. The CDR3 runs 13 residues. Trimming took 6 bases from V and 5 from J, leaving 13 bases between them. In DNA form, the CDR3 reads TGTGCCAGCAGGAGAGACGCTGGGGAGACCCAGTACTTC. Amino acid sequence: CASRRDAGETQYF.

This clonotype was found a few times. J is TRBJ2-1 and V is TRBV7-8, with TRBD2 matching over 8 bases. The CDR3 extends over 16 amino acids. V dropped 5 bases and J dropped 10; count of bases not matched to a gene: 16. Germline V lookup: CDR1 SGHVS, CDR2 FQNEAQ. CDR3 residues: CASSVETGGPFDEQFF. In nucleotides, the CDR3 is TGTGCCAGCAGCGTTGAAACGGGAGGGCCTTTTGACGAGCAGTTCTTC. The variable domain in full, completed from reference TRBV7-8 and TRBJ2-1, reads GAGVSQSPRYKVAKRGQDVALRCDPISGHVSLFWYQQALGQGPEFLTYFQNEAQLDKSGLPSDRFFAERPEGSVSTLKIQRTQQEDSAVYLCASSVETGGPFDEQFFGPGTRLTVL.

J is TRBJ2-3 and V is TRBV7-8; D not resolved. CDR1 SGHVS and CDR2 FQNEAQ come from the germline V gene. The CDR3 is 15 amino acids. The V gene lost 6 bases and the J gene lost 5 bases, with 18 bases spanning the gap. CDR3 in DNA: TGTGCCAGCAGGCAAGGTCAAATTGCGGTAGATACGCAGTATTTT. Amino acid sequence: CASRQGQIAVDTQYF.

This clonotype was seen a handful of times. The gene calls are TRBV11-2 and TRBJ2-6; D is uncertain. Trimming stripped 5 bases from V and 0 bases from J, with 11 bases between. The germline gives CDR1 SGHAT, CDR2 FQNNGV. CDR3 length: 16 residues. The CDR3 DNA reads as TGTGCCAGCAGCGAACTTATCAGCTCTGGGGCCAACGTCCTGACTTTC. Protein sequence: CASSELISSGANVLTF.

V usage is TRBV20-1 and J usage is TRBJ2-3, with D possibly TRBD1 on 6 matching bases. The CDR3 has 15 residues. CDR1 DFQATT and CDR2 SNEGSKA come from the germline V gene (reference sequence). V lost 5 bases, J lost 1 base, and 16 bases lay in between. This CDR3 is CSAGRQALGTDTQYF. The CDR3, as DNA: TGCAGTGCTGGGAGACAGGCTTTGGGCACAGATACGCAGTATTTT.

The table lists this clonotype with a count of one. The chain uses TRBV28 and TRBJ2-7; the D is unclear. In germline, CDR1 is MDHEN, CDR2 SYDVKM. Between the trimmed V and J ends, which lost 7 bases and 0 bases, there was a span of 7 bases. There are 12 residues in the CDR3. CDR3 in DNA: TGTGCCAGCATAACGAGCTCCTACGAGCAGTACTTC. Protein product: CASITSSYEQYF.

V is TRBV20-1 and J is TRBJ2-3; no clear D gene. V was trimmed by 3 bases and J by 4 bases, leaving 14 bases between them. Per germline, CDR1 DFQATT and CDR2 SNEGSKA (reference sequence). The CDR3 has 14 amino acids. CDR3 coding DNA: TGCAGTGCTAGGGCCCATCTTTACTCAGATACGCAGTATTTT. Its protein is CSARAHLYSDTQYF.

CDR3 DNA sequence: TGTGCCAGCAGCTCATGGGGACAAGCTGGAAACACCATATATTTT. Encoded protein: CASSSWGQAGNTIYF. The chain recombines TRBV7-2 with TRBJ1-3; perhaps TRBD1 as D (6 bases). The CDR3 totals 15 residues. V lost 4 bases to trimming and J lost 2 bases, with 12 bases between them. Germline lookup yields CDR1 SGHTA and CDR2 FQGNSA.

Ten or more counts support this clonotype. This chain connects TRBV7-2 to TRBJ1-2; 10 bases are a match to TRBD1. The CDR3 extends over 19 amino acids. Germline V lookup: CDR1 SGHTA, CDR2 FQGNSA. The V gene end was trimmed by 5 bases and the J gene end by 1 base; junction bases not matched to a gene: 16. The CDR3 bases are TGTGCCAGCAGCCCTAGGACCTACATCGGGACAGGGGATAACTATGGCTACACCTTC. Translated: CASSPRTYIGTGDNYGYTF. Variable domain in full (rest from reference TRBV7-2 and TRBJ1-2): GAGVSQSPSNKVTEKGKDVELRCDPISGHTALYWYRQSLGQGLEFLIYFQGNSAPDKSGLPSDRFSAERTGGSVSTLTIQRTQQEDSAVYLCASSPRTYIGTGDNYGYTFGSGTRLTVV.

This clonotype was counted between two and nine times. The J gene is TRBJ2-1, the V gene TRBV18, with D perhaps TRBD1 (5 bases). The V gene lost 3 bases and the J gene lost 4 bases, with 10 bases spanning the gap. The germline V gene has CDR1 KGHSH and CDR2 LQKENI. The CDR3 spans 14 residues. CDR3 nucleotides: TGTGCCAGCTCACCGGAAGGGGATTACAATGAGCAGTTCTTC. Protein product: CASSPEGDYNEQFF.

This chain connects TRBV20-1 to TRBJ1-5, with 8 bases lining up with TRBD1. The junction had 6 bases not matched to a gene; V was cut back by 5 bases and J by 6 bases. The CDR3 consists of 13 residues. Per the germline V gene, CDR1 is DFQATT and CDR2 is SNEGSKA (reference sequence). The CDR3 DNA follows: TGCAGTGCTGACAGGGGAATCGTTCAGCCCCAGCATTTT. Translated: CSADRGIVQPQHF.

The CDR3 DNA reads as TGTGCCAGCAGTTACCGTGCTCCGGGAGTAACAGATACGCAGTATTTT. It codes for CASSYRAPGVTDTQYF. V is TRBV6-5 and J is TRBJ2-3; TRBD2 is a possible D gene (6 bases). Germline V gene lookup returns CDR1 MNHEY and CDR2 SVGAGI. This CDR3 has 16 residues. V was cut by 2 bases and J by 3 bases, with 15 bases left in between.

This clonotype was counted between two and nine times. The rearrangement links TRBV24-1 to TRBJ2-1; D gene ambiguous. Germline CDR1 is KGHDR and CDR2 is SFDVKD. Trimming shortened V by 1 base and J by 8 bases, and 2 bases separated the two germline ends. There are 11 residues in the CDR3. This CDR3 is CATSDFDEQFF. In nucleotides, the CDR3 is TGTGCCACCAGTGATTTCGATGAGCAGTTCTTC.

The chain joins TRBV29-1 to TRBJ2-3; TRBD1 matches at 9 bases. Germline V gene lookup returns CDR1 SQVTM and CDR2 ANQGSEA. The V segment lost 6 bases and the J segment 4 bases; nucleotides outside the gene matches: 5. The CDR3 contains 13 residues. The CDR3 loop reads CSVAGQGPDTQYF. The CDR3 nucleotides read TGCAGCGTCGCGGGACAGGGCCCAGATACGCAGTATTTT.

The chain employs TRBV18 and TRBJ2-2, with D possibly matching TRBD1 (6 bases). The CDR3 runs 16 residues. Germline CDR1 and CDR2: KGHSH and LQKENI. V lost 1 base and J 0 bases, leaving 9 bases between the germline ends. This CDR3 reads CASSPLQGSNTGELFF. CDR3 in DNA: TGTGCCAGCTCACCACTACAGGGATCGAACACCGGGGAGCTGTTTTTT.